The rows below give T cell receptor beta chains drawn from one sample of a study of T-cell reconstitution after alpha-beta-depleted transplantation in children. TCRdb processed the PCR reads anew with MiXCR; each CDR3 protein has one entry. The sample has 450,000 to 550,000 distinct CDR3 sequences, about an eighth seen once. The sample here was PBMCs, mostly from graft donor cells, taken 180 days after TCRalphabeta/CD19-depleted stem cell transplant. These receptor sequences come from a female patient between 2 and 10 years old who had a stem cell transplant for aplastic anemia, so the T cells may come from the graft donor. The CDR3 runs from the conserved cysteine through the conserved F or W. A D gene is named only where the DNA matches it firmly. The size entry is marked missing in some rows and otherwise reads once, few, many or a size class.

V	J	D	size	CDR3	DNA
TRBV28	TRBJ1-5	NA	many	CASRKRTEPLRNQPQHF	TGTGCCAGCAGAAAACGGACAGAGCCACTCCGGAATCAGCCCCAGCATTTT
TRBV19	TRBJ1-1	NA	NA	CASSPGALGTEAFF	TGTGCCAGTAGTCCGGGGGCGCTGGGAACTGAAGCTTTCTTT
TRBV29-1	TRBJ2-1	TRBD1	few	CSGIRDRDNEQFF	TGCAGCGGGATCCGGGACAGGGACAATGAGCAGTTCTTC
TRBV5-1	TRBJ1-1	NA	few	CASSSTTVNTEAFF	TGCGCCAGCAGCTCAACGACAGTGAACACTGAAGCTTTCTTT
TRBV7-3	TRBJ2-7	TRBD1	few	CASSPLGQDYEQYF	TGTGCCAGCAGCCCATTGGGACAGGACTACGAGCAGTACTTC
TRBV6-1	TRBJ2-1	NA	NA	CASRVDLSSYNEQFF	TGTGCCAGCAGGGTTGACCTGAGCTCCTACAATGAGCAGTTCTTC
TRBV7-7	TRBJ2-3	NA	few	CASSPYPGPGTDTQYF	TGTGCCAGCAGCCCCTACCCTGGGCCTGGCACAGATACGCAGTATTTT
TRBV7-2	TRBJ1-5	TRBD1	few	CASSTGTADSNQPQHF	TGTGCCAGCAGCACGGGGACAGCCGATAGCAATCAGCCCCAGCATTTT
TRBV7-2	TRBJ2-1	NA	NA	CASSFVDPSYNEQFF	TGTGCCAGCAGCTTTGTGGACCCCTCCTACAATGAGCAGTTCTTC
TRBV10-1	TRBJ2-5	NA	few	CASKETQYF	TGCGCCAGCAAGGAGACCCAGTACTTC
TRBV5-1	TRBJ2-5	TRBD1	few	CASTARQGLQETQYF	TGCGCCAGCACCGCCCGACAGGGGCTCCAAGAGACCCAGTACTTC
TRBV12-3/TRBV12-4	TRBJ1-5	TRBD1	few	CASSLAGTGGGNQPQHF	TGTGCCAGCAGTTTAGCTGGGACAGGGGGCGGCAATCAGCCCCAGCATTTT
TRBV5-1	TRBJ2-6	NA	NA	CASSLGGSSSGANVLTF	TGCGCCAGCAGCTTGGGCGGCAGCTCCTCTGGGGCCAACGTCCTGACTTTC
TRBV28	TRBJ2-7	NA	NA	CASSPAAGLPSYEQYF	TGTGCCAGCAGTCCCGCGGCGGGCTTACCTTCCTACGAGCAGTACTTC
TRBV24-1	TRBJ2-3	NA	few	CATRPSTDTQYF	TGTGCCACCAGACCGAGCACAGATACGCAGTATTTT
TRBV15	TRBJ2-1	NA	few	CATSRVQGPGNEQFF	TGTGCCACCAGCAGAGTCCAGGGCCCGGGCAATGAGCAGTTCTTC
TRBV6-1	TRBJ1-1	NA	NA	CASRSHSAVNTEAFF	TGTGCCAGCAGATCTCATTCCGCGGTGAACACTGAAGCTTTCTTT
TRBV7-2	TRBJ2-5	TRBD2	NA	CASSTQAGMRQETQYF	TGTGCCAGCAGCACTCAAGCGGGGATGAGACAAGAGACCCAGTACTTC
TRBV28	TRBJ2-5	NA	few	CASSRTLSSEETQYF	TGTGCCAGCAGCCGAACCCTGTCCTCCGAGGAGACCCAGTACTTC
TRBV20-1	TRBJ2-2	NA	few	CSAYRNTGELFF	TGCAGTGCGTACAGGAACACCGGGGAGCTGTTTTTT
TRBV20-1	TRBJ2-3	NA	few	CSARSVSTDTQYF	TGCAGTGCCCGTTCCGTTAGCACAGATACGCAGTATTTT
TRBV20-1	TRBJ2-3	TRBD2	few	CSAQPGLGATDTQYF	TGCAGTGCACAACCGGGACTAGGGGCGACAGATACGCAGTATTTT
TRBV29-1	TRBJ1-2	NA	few	CSVVEGSYGYTF	TGCAGCGTTGTAGAGGGGAGCTATGGCTACACCTTC
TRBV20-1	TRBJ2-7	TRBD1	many	CSAQGQGNSYEQYF	TGCAGTGCTCAGGGACAGGGAAACTCCTACGAGCAGTACTTC
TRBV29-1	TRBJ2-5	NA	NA	CSVDRDTLDQETQYF	TGCAGCGTTGACCGGGACACTCTCGATCAAGAGACCCAGTACTTC
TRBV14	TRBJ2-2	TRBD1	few	CASSRVTGGNTGELFF	TGTGCCAGCAGCCGGGTGACAGGGGGGAACACCGGGGAGCTGTTTTTT
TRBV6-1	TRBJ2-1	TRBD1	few	CASRSDRGPYNEQFF	TGTGCCAGCAGATCCGACAGGGGGCCCTACAATGAGCAGTTCTTC
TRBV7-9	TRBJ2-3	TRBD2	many	CASSFLAGVKDTQYF	TGTGCCAGCAGCTTCCTAGCGGGAGTAAAAGATACGCAGTATTTT
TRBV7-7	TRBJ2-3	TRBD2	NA	CASLRNPKHPGLARHTDTQYF	TGTGCCAGCCTGAGAAACCCAAAACATCCGGGACTAGCGCGCCACACAGATACGCAGTATTTT
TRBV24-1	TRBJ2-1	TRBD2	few	CATSGTSGSYNEQFF	TGTGCCACCAGTGGAACTAGCGGATCCTACAATGAGCAGTTCTTC
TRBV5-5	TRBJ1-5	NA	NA	CASSKQVEVPQPQHF	TGTGCCAGCAGCAAACAGGTCGAGGTCCCTCAGCCCCAGCATTTT
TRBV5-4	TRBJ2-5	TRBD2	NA	CASSRPGLAGQETQYF	TGTGCCAGCAGCCGACCGGGACTAGCGGGGCAAGAGACCCAGTACTTC
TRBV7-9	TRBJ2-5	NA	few	CASSLELSMAETQYF	TGTGCCAGCAGCTTAGAATTGTCGATGGCGGAGACCCAGTACTTC
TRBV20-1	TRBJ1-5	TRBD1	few	CSAREGGAGQPQHF	TGCAGTGCTAGGGAAGGGGGCGCCGGTCAGCCCCAGCATTTT
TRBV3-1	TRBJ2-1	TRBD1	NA	CASSQFQGAGEQFF	TGTGCCAGCAGCCAGTTCCAGGGGGCAGGTGAGCAGTTCTTC
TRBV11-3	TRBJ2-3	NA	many	CASSLDWTSTDTQYF	TGTGCCAGCAGCTTAGATTGGACTAGCACAGATACGCAGTATTTT
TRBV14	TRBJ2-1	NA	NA	CASSPRGPRTPINEQFF	TGTGCCAGCAGCCCGAGGGGACCGCGGACTCCCATCAATGAGCAGTTCTTC
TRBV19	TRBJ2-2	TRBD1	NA	CASRGTGDVGELFF	TGTGCCAGTAGAGGGACAGGGGATGTCGGGGAGCTGTTTTTT
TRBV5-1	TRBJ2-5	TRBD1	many	CASSLGGALETQYF	TGCGCCAGCAGCTTAGGGGGCGCGTTGGAGACCCAGTACTTC
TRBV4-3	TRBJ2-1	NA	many	CASSQEGPISYNEQFF	TGCGCCAGCAGCCAGGAAGGACCTATATCCTACAATGAGCAGTTCTTC
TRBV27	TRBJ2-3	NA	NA	CASSPPYRTDTQYF	TGTGCCAGCAGTCCTCCGTACCGCACAGATACGCAGTATTTT
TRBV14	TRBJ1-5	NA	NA	CASSPDPRYSNQPQHF	TGTGCCAGCAGCCCCGATCCGAGGTATAGCAATCAGCCCCAGCATTTT
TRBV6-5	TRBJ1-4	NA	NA	CASSYLRNNEKLFF	TGTGCCAGCAGTTACCTTCGAAATAATGAAAAACTGTTTTTT
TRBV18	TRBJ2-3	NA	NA	CASSHRRDSSTDTQYF	TGTGCCAGCTCCCACCGGCGGGACAGCAGCACAGATACGCAGTATTTT
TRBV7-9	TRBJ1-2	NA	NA	CASSEPEAYTF	TGTGCCAGCAGCGAACCTGAGGCCTACACCTTC
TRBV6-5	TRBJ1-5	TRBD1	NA	CASSFSRDSYQPQHF	TGTGCCAGCAGTTTTTCCAGGGACAGTTATCAGCCCCAGCATTTT
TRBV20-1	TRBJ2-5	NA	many	CSARNPETQYF	TGCAGTGCTAGAAATCCGGAGACCCAGTACTTC
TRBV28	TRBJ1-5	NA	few	CASIQSLVSGLNQPQHF	TGTGCCAGCATTCAATCCCTGGTGAGCGGTCTTAATCAGCCCCAGCATTTT
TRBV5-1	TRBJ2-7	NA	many	CASSFGPFSYEQYF	TGCGCCAGCAGCTTCGGGCCCTTCTCCTACGAGCAGTACTTC
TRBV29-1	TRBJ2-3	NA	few	CSVEEVRGMTDTQYF	TGCAGCGTTGAAGAGGTTCGCGGGATGACAGATACGCAGTATTTT
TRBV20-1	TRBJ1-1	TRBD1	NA	CSAREDRENTEAFF	TGCAGTGCTAGAGAGGACAGGGAGAACACTGAAGCTTTCTTT
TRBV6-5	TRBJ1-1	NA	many	CASSYFQGREAFF	TGTGCCAGCAGTTACTTCCAGGGGCGTGAAGCTTTCTTT
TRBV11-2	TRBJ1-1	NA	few	CASSQRGERENTEAFF	TGTGCCAGCAGCCAGAGAGGAGAGAGGGAGAACACTGAAGCTTTCTTT
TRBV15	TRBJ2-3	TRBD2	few	CATSRGSGRDTQYF	TGTGCCACCAGCAGAGGAAGCGGGAGGGATACGCAGTATTTT